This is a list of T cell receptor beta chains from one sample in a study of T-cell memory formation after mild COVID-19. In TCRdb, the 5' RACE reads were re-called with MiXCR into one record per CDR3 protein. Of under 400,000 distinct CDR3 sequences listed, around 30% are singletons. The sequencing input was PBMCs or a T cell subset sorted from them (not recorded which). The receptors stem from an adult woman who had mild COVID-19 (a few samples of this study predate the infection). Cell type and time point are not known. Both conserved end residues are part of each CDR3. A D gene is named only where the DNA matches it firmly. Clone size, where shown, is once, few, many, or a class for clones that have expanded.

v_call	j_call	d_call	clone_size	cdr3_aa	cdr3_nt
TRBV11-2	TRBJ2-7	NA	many	CASSATQGGIGGEQYF	TGTGCCAGCAGCGCTACCCAGGGAGGCATCGGTGGCGAGCAGTACTTC
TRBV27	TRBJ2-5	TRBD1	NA	CASSFLGQGYQETQYF	TGTGCCAGCAGTTTTCTAGGACAGGGGTACCAAGAGACCCAGTACTTC
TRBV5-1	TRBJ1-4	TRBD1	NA	CASQQAIGTGREKLFF	TGCGCCAGCCAACAAGCCATCGGGACAGGGCGGGAAAAACTGTTTTTT
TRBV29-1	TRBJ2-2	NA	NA	CSAPFGGELFF	TGCAGCGCCCCGTTCGGCGGGGAGCTGTTTTTT
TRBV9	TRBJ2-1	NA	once	CASSHPARDLASSYNEQFF	TGTGCCAGCAGCCACCCGGCCAGGGACTTAGCAAGCTCCTACAATGAGCAGTTCTTC
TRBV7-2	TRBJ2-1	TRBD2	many	CASSLLAGGSYNEQFF	TGTGCCAGCAGCTTACTAGCGGGCGGCTCCTACAATGAGCAGTTCTTC
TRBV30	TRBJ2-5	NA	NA	CAWSIGGAGYQETQYF	TGTGCCTGGAGCATCGGTGGGGCAGGGTACCAAGAGACCCAGTACTTC
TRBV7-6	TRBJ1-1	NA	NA	CASSLAWSGNTEAFF	TGTGCCAGCAGCTTAGCGTGGAGCGGTAACACTGAAGCTTTCTTT
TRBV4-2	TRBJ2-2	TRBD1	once	CASSPRGTGGTGELFF	TGTGCCAGCAGCCCCCGGGGAACAGGGGGCACCGGGGAGCTGTTTTTT
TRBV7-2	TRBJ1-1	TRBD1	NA	CATRDRGLLVNTEAFF	TGTGCCACCCGGGACAGGGGGCTCTTGGTGAACACTGAAGCTTTCTTT
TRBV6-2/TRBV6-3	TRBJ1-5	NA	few	CASRNNQPQHF	TGTGCCAGCAGGAATAATCAGCCCCAGCATTTT
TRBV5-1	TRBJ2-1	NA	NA	CASSLENGRDEQFF	TGCGCCAGCAGCTTGGAGAACGGGAGAGATGAGCAGTTCTTC
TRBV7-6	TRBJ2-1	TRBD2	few	CASSFHEDGRASYNEQFF	TGTGCCAGCAGCTTTCACGAAGATGGGAGGGCTTCCTACAATGAGCAGTTCTTC
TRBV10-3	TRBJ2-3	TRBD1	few	CATLGDRVQYF	TGTGCCACCTTAGGGGACAGGGTGCAGTATTTT
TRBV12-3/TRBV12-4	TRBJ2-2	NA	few	CASSLWGAQTGELFF	TGTGCCAGCAGTTTATGGGGGGCGCAAACCGGGGAGCTGTTTTTT
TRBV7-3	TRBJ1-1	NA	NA	CASSLGPGWDTEAFF	TGTGCCAGCAGCTTAGGTCCGGGGTGGGACACTGAAGCTTTCTTT
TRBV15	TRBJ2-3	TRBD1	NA	CATSRTATGASDTDTQYF	TGTGCCACCAGCAGAACCGCGACAGGGGCGTCAGACACAGATACGCAGTATTTT
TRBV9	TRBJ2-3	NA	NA	CASSVGQRRTTDTQYF	TGTGCCAGCAGCGTAGGGCAGAGGAGGACCACAGATACGCAGTATTTT
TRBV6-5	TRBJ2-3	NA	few	CASSSGASTDTQYF	TGTGCCAGCAGCTCGGGGGCTAGCACAGATACGCAGTATTTT
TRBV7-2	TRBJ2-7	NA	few	CASTAGLGGGAYEQYF	TGTGCCAGCACCGCGGGTTTGGGAGGCGGCGCCTACGAGCAGTACTTC
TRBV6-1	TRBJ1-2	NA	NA	CASRELSLGNFGYTF	TGTGCCAGCAGGGAACTATCCCTCGGTAATTTCGGCTACACCTTC
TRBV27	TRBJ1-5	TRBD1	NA	CASSRRQGPFVGPQHF	TGTGCCAGCAGTAGACGACAGGGCCCGTTTGTTGGGCCCCAGCATTTT
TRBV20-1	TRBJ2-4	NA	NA	CSANAIGAKNIQYF	TGCAGTGCCAATGCTATTGGAGCCAAAAACATTCAGTACTTC
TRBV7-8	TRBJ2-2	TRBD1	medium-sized	CASSLETGAGELFF	TGTGCCAGCAGCTTAGAGACAGGGGCCGGGGAGCTGTTTTTT
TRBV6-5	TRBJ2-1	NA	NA	CASSYSNRANEQFF	TGTGCCAGCAGTTACTCGAACAGGGCCAATGAGCAGTTCTTC
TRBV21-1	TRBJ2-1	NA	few	CASSILTGIRSSYNEQFF	TGTGCCAGCAGCATACTGACCGGGATAAGGAGCTCCTACAATGAGCAGTTCTTC
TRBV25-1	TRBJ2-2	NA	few	CASSEGQRAGELFF	TGTGCCAGCAGTGAGGGGCAGCGGGCCGGGGAGCTGTTTTTT
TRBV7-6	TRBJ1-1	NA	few	CASSLVTGDNTEAFF	TGTGCCAGCAGCTTAGTGACGGGAGATAACACTGAAGCTTTCTTT
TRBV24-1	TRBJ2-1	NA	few	CATSATTGRPGNEQFF	TGTGCCACCAGTGCGACTACAGGGCGGCCAGGGAATGAGCAGTTCTTC
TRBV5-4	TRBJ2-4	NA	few	CASSLDSEVKNIQYF	TGTGCCAGCAGCTTGGACTCGGAAGTCAAAAACATTCAGTACTTC
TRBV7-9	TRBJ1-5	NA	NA	CASSPRNSNQPQHF	TGTGCCAGCAGCCCTCGTAATAGCAATCAGCCCCAGCATTTT
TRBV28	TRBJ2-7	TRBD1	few	CASSYTGALYEQYF	TGTGCCAGCAGTTATACAGGGGCCCTCTACGAGCAGTACTTC
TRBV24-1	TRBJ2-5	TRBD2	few	CATSDFSREAETQYF	TGTGCCACCAGTGATTTCTCCCGGGAGGCGGAGACCCAGTACTTC
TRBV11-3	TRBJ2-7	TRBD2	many	CASSRSRDYVGEQYF	TGTGCCAGCAGCCGGAGCCGGGACTACGTAGGGGAGCAGTACTTC
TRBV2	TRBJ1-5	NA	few	CASSVETPYGLRQPQHF	TGTGCCAGCAGTGTTGAGACACCATACGGGTTACGTCAGCCCCAGCATTTT
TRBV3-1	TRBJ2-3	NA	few	CASSLTWAGTDTQYF	TGTGCCAGCAGCCTTACCTGGGCGGGCACAGATACGCAGTATTTT
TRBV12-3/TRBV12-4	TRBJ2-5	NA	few	CASSTPGAEETQYF	TGTGCCAGCAGTACCCCGGGGGCGGAAGAGACCCAGTACTTC
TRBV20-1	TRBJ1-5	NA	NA	CSAREGVGSGPQHF	TGCAGTGCTAGAGAGGGGGTGGGCTCTGGGCCCCAGCATTTT
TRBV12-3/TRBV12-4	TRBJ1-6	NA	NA	CASSFDLSSYNSPLHF	TGTGCCAGCAGTTTTGACCTCAGCTCCTATAATTCACCCCTCCACTTT
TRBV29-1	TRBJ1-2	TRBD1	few	CSVQGAGNYGYTF	TGCAGCGTACAGGGGGCGGGTAACTATGGCTACACCTTC
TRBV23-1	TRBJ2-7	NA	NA	CASSHESYEQYF	TGCGCCAGCAGTCATGAGTCCTACGAGCAGTACTTC
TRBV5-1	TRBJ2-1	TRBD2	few	CASSFGSSGGYNEQFF	TGCGCCAGCAGCTTTGGATCCAGCGGGGGGTACAATGAGCAGTTCTTC
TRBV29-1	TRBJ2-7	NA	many	CSVANSYEQYF	TGCAGCGTTGCAAATTCCTACGAGCAGTACTTC
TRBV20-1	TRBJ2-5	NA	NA	CSARDGRSNQETQYF	TGCAGTGCTAGAGATGGGCGAAGTAATCAGGAGACCCAGTACTTC
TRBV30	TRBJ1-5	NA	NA	CAWSVRGVRNQPQHF	TGTGCCTGGAGTGTACGGGGGGTAAGGAATCAGCCCCAGCATTTT
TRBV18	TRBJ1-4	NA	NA	CASSPPHREFMGLFF	TGTGCCAGCTCACCACCGCACAGGGAATTCATGGGCCTGTTTTTT
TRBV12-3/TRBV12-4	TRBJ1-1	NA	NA	CASSQAGRPEAFF	TGTGCCAGCAGTCAAGCAGGTCGTCCTGAAGCTTTCTTT
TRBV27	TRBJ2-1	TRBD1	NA	CASSFGRGLYNEQFF	TGTGCCAGCAGTTTCGGCAGGGGGCTCTACAATGAGCAGTTCTTC
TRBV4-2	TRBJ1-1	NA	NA	CASSPYGVNTEAFF	TGTGCCAGCAGCCCCTATGGAGTGAACACTGAAGCTTTCTTT
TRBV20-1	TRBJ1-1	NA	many	CSARVESLFWAFF	TGCAGTGCCAGGGTTGAGAGTCTATTTTGGGCTTTCTTT
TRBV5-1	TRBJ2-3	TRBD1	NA	CASSWTGTGADYPSTDTQYF	TGCGCCAGCAGCTGGACCGGGACAGGGGCCGATTACCCTAGCACAGATACGCAGTATTTT